This entry concerns a single TCR beta chain. These data originate in a study of blood T cell repertoires in COVID-19. Deletions cut 7 bases from V and 8 bases from J, with 14 bases between. The V gene's germline CDR1 is GTSNPN and CDR2 SVGIG (reference sequence). This CDR3 spans 11 amino acids. Profiling relied on immunoSEQ multiplex PCR, and the TCRdb table lists in-frame clones only, not all of them. The table has 100,000 to 150,000 clones, approximately 80% seen once; the top ten hold 37%. The V gene is TRBV30, the J gene TRBJ1-2; D uncertain. The clonotype comes from a middle-aged man with active or convalescent COVID-19. Input material: peripheral blood. The CDR3 DNA reads TGTGCCTTCGGGGAGGCGGGAGGCTACACCTTC. It yields the protein CAFGEAGGYTF.